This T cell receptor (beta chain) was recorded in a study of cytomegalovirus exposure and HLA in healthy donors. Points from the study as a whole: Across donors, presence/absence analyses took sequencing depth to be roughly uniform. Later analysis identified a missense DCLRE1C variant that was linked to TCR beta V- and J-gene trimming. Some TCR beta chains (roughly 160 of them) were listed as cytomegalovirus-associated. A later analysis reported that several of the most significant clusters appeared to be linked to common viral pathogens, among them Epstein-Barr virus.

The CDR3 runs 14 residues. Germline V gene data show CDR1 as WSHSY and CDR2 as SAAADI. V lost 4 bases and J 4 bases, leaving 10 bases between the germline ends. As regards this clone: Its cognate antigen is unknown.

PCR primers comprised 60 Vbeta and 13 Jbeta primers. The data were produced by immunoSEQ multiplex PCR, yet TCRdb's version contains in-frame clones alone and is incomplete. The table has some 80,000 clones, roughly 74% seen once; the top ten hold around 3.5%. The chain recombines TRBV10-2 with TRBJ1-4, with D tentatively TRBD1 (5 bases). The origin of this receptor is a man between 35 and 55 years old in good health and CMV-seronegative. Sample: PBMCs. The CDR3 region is CASSAQGFNEKLFF. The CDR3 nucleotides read TGCGCCAGCAGTGCGCAGGGCTTTAATGAAAAACTGTTTTTT.